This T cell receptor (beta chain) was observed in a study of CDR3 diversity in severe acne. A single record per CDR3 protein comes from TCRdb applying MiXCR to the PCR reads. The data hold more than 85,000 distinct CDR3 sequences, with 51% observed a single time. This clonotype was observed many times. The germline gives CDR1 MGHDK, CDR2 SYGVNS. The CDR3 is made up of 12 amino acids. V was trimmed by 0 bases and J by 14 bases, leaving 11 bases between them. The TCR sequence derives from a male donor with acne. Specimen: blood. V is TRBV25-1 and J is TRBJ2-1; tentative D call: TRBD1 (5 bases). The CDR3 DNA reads TGTGCCAGCAGTGAATACGACAGCCCTAAGTTCTTC. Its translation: CASSEYDSPKFF.